This TCR beta chain was identified during a study of persistence of HIV-infected CD4 T cells. Overall study: Donors were ART-treated; their CMV- and Gag-responding CD4+ T cells were isolated. Suppressive ART had lasted a median of roughly eight years.

An overlapping HIV-1 Gag peptide pool stimulated these cells at approximately 1 ug/peptide/mL. CD40L-negative CD69-negative CD45RO-high memory CD4+ T cells were sorted as populations depleted of antigen-responding cells. PBMCs were depleted of CD8+ T cells before stimulation. The study, taken as a whole, reports: TCR oligoclonality correlated with proviral oligoclonality in the same sorted populations.

Sequencing used immunoSEQ version 4 in survey mode. TCRdb's table, derived via immunoSEQ multiplex PCR, lists solely in-frame clones and lacks some. Of tens of thousands of clones listed, 70% to 75% are singletons. Germline V gives CDR1 LNHDA, CDR2 SQIVND (reference sequence). The V segment lost 4 bases and the J segment 2 bases; nucleotides outside the gene matches: 13. This CDR3 has 17 amino acids. The table lists this clone with a few counts. Its antigen is not identified. The receptor was isolated from an adult man with HIV who was CMV-seropositive. The chain links TRBV19 to TRBJ2-7; 8 bases align to TRBD1. The material was CD4+ T cells sorted from PBMCs after 18-hour stimulation, obtained from a patient who received antiretroviral therapy. The CDR3 is CASSTHMTGAGAYEQYF. DNA of the CDR3: TGTGCCAGTAGTACCCACATGACAGGGGCCGGCGCCTACGAGCAGTACTTC.